These 16 T cell receptor beta chains were sequenced from one sample in a study of cytomegalovirus exposure and HLA in healthy donors. The PCR used 60 Vbeta and 13 Jbeta primers. Profiled with immunoSEQ multiplex PCR; TCRdb holds only in-frame clones, not every one. The sample consists of 150,000 to 200,000 clones, under 85% of them appearing once. The specimen was PBMCs. These receptors all stem from a human donor in good health.

The V gene is TRBV19, the J gene TRBJ2-1; 7 bases are a match to TRBD2. Trimming took 3 bases from V and 3 from J; bases not matched to a gene: 2. Germline-derived CDR1 and CDR2 are LNHDA and SQIVND (reference sequence). This CDR3 spans 14 amino acids. The CDR3 sequence is CASSIGGGYNEQFF. In DNA, the CDR3 is TGTGCCAGTAGTATCGGCGGGGGCTACAATGAGCAGTTCTTC.

This chain links TRBV19 with TRBJ1-6, with D uncertain. In germline, CDR1 is LNHDA, CDR2 SQIVND (reference sequence). The length of the CDR3 is 14 residues. V was cut by 3 bases and J by 8 bases, with 11 bases left in between. CDR3 residues: CASSMEQNYSPLHF. The CDR3, as DNA: TGTGCCAGTAGTATGGAACAGAATTATTCACCCCTCCACTTT.

The CDR3 bases are TGTGCCAGCAGTTACGAGGTGCATCAGCCCCAGCATTTT. It specifies CASSYEVHQPQHF. This chain uses TRBV6-5 with TRBJ1-5; D not resolved. The CDR3 consists of 13 residues. V lost 2 bases and J lost 5, with 7 bases in between. Germline V gene sequence: CDR1 MNHEY, CDR2 SVGAGI.

The chain employs TRBV11-2 and TRBJ1-5; no clear D. Germline-derived CDR1 and CDR2 are SGHAT and FQNNGV. V lost 3 bases to trimming and J lost 5 bases, with 8 bases between them. The CDR3 loop spans 13 amino acids. In DNA form, the CDR3 reads TGTGCCAGCAGCTTGGGTCGGGATCAGCCCCAGCATTTT. Amino acid sequence: CASSLGRDQPQHF.

This chain links TRBV7-3 with TRBJ2-1; 9 bases fit TRBD2. V was clipped by 2 bases and J by 5 bases; unmatched bases: 7. Germline V gives CDR1 SGHTA, CDR2 FQGTGA. This CDR3 is 16 amino acids long. In DNA, the CDR3 is TGTGCCAGCAGCTTATTAGGAGCGGGGGGTGACAATGAGCAGTTCTTC. Its protein is CASSLLGAGGDNEQFF. Combining the CDR3 with reference TRBV7-3 and TRBJ2-1 gives the whole variable domain GAGVSQTPSNKVTEKGKYVELRCDPISGHTALYWYRQSLGQGPEFLIYFQGTGAADDSGLPNDRFFAVRPEGSVSTLKIQRTERGDSAVYLCASSLLGAGGDNEQFFGPGTRLTVL.

V is TRBV5-8 and J is TRBJ1-5, with no clear D. In germline, CDR1 is SGHTS, CDR2 YDEGEE. The ends were cut back, 4 bases at V and 6 bases at J, with 17 bases in the middle. The CDR3 contains 15 residues. The CDR3 nucleotides are TGTGCCAGCAGCCCGAAAGCCTCAGGCATTCAGCCCCAGCATTTT. This gives the protein CASSPKASGIQPQHF.

This chain joins TRBV10-3 and TRBJ1-1, with 8 bases aligning to TRBD1. Per the germline V gene, CDR1 is ENHRY and CDR2 is SYGVKD. J lost 1 base, V lost 11 bases, and 12 bases had no gene match. The CDR3 spans 15 residues. The CDR3 sequence is CAVTGGARGNTEAFF. CDR3 coding DNA: TGTGCCGTTACAGGGGGGGCCAGAGGGAACACTGAAGCTTTCTTT.

This chain connects TRBV25-1 to TRBJ2-4; D perhaps matches TRBD2 (6 bases). This CDR3 spans 16 amino acids. Trimming took 7 bases from V and 3 from J, leaving 19 bases between them. Per the germline V gene, CDR1 is MGHDK and CDR2 is SYGVNS. CDR3 nucleotides: TGTGCCAGCAAATCAGCGGCGGGGCAGGGCAAAAACATTCAGTACTTC. It codes for CASKSAAGQGKNIQYF.

The rearrangement links TRBV7-8 to TRBJ1-2; D is perhaps TRBD1 (6 bases). The V gene lost 1 base and the J gene lost 5 bases, with 23 bases spanning the gap. The germline CDR1 and CDR2 sequences are SGHVS and FQNEAQ. The CDR3 spans 18 residues. CDR3 coding DNA: TGTGCCAGCAGCTTAGGCCCCCGGTTGTTGGGGGCCGGATATGGCTACACCTTC. Its protein is CASSLGPRLLGAGYGYTF.

This clone has a single count. The rearrangement uses TRBV6-5 and TRBJ2-2; 7 positions match TRBD1. Germline V gene lookup returns CDR1 MNHEY and CDR2 SVGAGI. With 4 bases clipped from V and 5 bases from J, the junction kept 7 bases outside the gene matches. The CDR3 has 15 amino acids. CDR3 residues: CASSSTGVRTGELFF. In nucleotides, the CDR3 is TGTGCCAGCAGTTCAACAGGGGTTCGAACCGGGGAGCTGTTTTTT.

The chain carries TRBV5-8 and TRBJ2-6; 9 nucleotides agree with TRBD1. The V segment lost 1 base and the J segment 4 bases; nucleotides outside the gene matches: 6. The CDR3 contains 17 residues. The germline CDR1 and CDR2 sequences are SGHTS and YDEGEE. The CDR3 DNA is TGTGCCAGCAGCTTGATCAGACAGGGGGTCGGGGCCAACGTCCTGACTTTC. This codes for CASSLIRQGVGANVLTF. The variable domain in full, with the rest retrieved from reference TRBV5-8 and TRBJ2-6, is EAGVTQSPTHLIKTRGQQATLRCSPISGHTSVYWYQQALGLGLQFLLWYDEGEERNRGNFPPRFSGRQFPNYSSELNVNALELEDSALYLCASSLIRQGVGANVLTFGAGSRLTVL.

There are a few counts of this clone. The gene calls are TRBV6-5 and TRBJ2-5; D may be TRBD2 (5 bases). Judging by the DNA end, TRBJ2-7 fits better; the J call may be wrong. Germline CDR1 and CDR2: MNHEY and SVGAGI. This CDR3 region has 12 residues. Here the CDR3 reads CASSYAEDEQYF. The CDR3 nucleotides read TGTGCCAGCAGTTACGCGGAGGACGAGCAGTACTTC.

This clone was picked up one time. V is TRBV19 and J is TRBJ2-7, with TRBD2 as a possible D gene (6 bases). CDR1 LNHDA and CDR2 SQIVND come from the germline V gene (reference sequence). The CDR3 has 11 amino acids. Trimming shortened V by 9 bases and J by 7 bases, and 13 bases separated the two germline ends. CDR3 loop: CASGEVWEQYF. CDR3 coding DNA: TGTGCCAGCGGGGAGGTGTGGGAGCAGTACTTC.

The rearrangement links TRBV21-1 to TRBJ1-5. TRBV21-1 is described as a pseudogene. There are 16 residues in the CDR3. The CDR3 is CASSKGGGNSNQPQHF. The CDR3 DNA reads TGTGCCAGCAGCAAAGGCGGGGGCAATAGCAATCAGCCCCAGCATTTT.

This clone has just a few counts. The V and J genes are TRBV7-8 and TRBJ1-1; D might be TRBD1 (6 bases). Germline CDR1 and CDR2: SGHVS and FQNEAQ. Trimming shortened V by 1 base and J by 4 bases, and 7 bases separated the two germline ends. The CDR3 loop spans 13 amino acids. The CDR3 sequence: CASSLGTATEAFF. In DNA, the CDR3 is TGTGCCAGCAGCTTAGGGACAGCCACTGAAGCTTTCTTT.

The chain recombines TRBV27 with TRBJ2-7; 9 nucleotides align to TRBD1. The CDR3 runs 15 residues. The V gene end was trimmed by 2 bases and the J gene end by 6 bases; junction bases not matched to a gene: 8. The germline V gene encodes CDR1 MNHEY and CDR2 SMNVEV (reference sequence). CDR3 sequence: CASSLEGTGYFEQYF. DNA of the CDR3: TGTGCCAGCAGTTTAGAGGGGACAGGGTATTTCGAGCAGTACTTC.